This TCR beta chain appears in the sequencing data of a study of blood T cell repertoires in COVID-19. Study at large: Spain, Italy and the United States supplied samples that represented acute and convalescent COVID-19. From T cells, B-cell-depleted T cells, or PBMCs came the material, which was cDNA or gDNA.

Trimming cost V 2 bases and J 0 bases, with 5 bases left between them. This CDR3 is 13 amino acids long. The germline V gene has CDR1 MNHEY and CDR2 SMNVEV (reference sequence). Original processing notes: Amplification of reference gene primers was used by the study to estimate nucleated cell counts. Profiling relied on immunoSEQ multiplex PCR, and the TCRdb table lists in-frame clones only, not all of them. The D gene and trimming were derived from the DNA, and the V and J assignments and clone size from that table. The table records under 200,000 clones, about 86% of them present only once. This TCR came from a man aged 18 to 29 with active or convalescent COVID-19. Sequencing used peripheral blood. The chain employs TRBV27 and TRBJ2-7; D uncertain. The CDR3 DNA reads as TGTGCCAGCAGTTTACAGATCTCCTACGAGCAGTACTTC. Translated, it gives CASSLQISYEQYF.